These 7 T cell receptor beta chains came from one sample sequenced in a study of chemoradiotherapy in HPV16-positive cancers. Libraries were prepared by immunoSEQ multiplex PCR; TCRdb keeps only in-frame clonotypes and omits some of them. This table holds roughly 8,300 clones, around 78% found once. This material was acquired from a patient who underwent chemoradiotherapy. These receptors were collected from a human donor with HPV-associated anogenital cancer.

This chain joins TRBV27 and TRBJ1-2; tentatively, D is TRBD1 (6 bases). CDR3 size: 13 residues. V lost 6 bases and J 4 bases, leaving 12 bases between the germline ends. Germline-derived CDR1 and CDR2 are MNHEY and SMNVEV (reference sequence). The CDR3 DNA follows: TGTGCCAGCAGAGGGAGGACAGTCTATGGCTACACCTTC. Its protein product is CASRGRTVYGYTF.

CDR3 coding DNA: TGTGCCAGCAGAATCCTAGGAGGACTCGGGGAGCTGTTTTTT. Protein: CASRILGGLGELFF. The chain recombines TRBV13 with TRBJ2-2; D is perhaps TRBD2 (5 bases). In germline, CDR1 is PRHDT, CDR2 FYEKMQ (reference sequence). V was clipped by 6 bases and J by 7 bases, with 15 bases between them. The CDR3 contains 14 residues. Full variable domain (remainder filled in from reference TRBV13 and TRBJ2-2): AAGVIQSPRHLIKEKRETATLKCYPIPRHDTVYWYQQGPGQDPQFLISFYEKMQSDKGSIPDRFSAQQFSDYHSELNMSSLELGDSALYFCASRILGGLGELFFGEGSRLTVL.

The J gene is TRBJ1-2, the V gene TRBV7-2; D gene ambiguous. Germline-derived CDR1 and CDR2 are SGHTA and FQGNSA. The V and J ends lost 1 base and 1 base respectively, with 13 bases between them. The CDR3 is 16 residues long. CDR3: CASSLDVWNSNYGYTF. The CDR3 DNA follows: TGTGCCAGCAGCTTAGACGTCTGGAACAGTAACTATGGCTACACCTTC. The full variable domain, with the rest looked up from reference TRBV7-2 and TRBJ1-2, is GAGVSQSPSNKVTEKGKDVELRCDPISGHTALYWYRQSLGQGLEFLIYFQGNSAPDKSGLPSDRFSAERTGGSVSTLTIQRTQQEDSAVYLCASSLDVWNSNYGYTFGSGTRLTVV.

CDR3 amino acids: CASSDALRDRGAFF. CDR3 nucleotides: TGTGCCAGCAGTGATGCCCTTCGGGACCGCGGAGCTTTCTTT. The rearrangement uses TRBV6-1 and TRBJ1-1, with D possibly TRBD1 on 5 matching bases. Deletions cut 3 bases from V and 10 bases from J, with 18 bases between. Germline CDR1 MNHNS, CDR2 SASEGT. CDR3 size: 14 residues.

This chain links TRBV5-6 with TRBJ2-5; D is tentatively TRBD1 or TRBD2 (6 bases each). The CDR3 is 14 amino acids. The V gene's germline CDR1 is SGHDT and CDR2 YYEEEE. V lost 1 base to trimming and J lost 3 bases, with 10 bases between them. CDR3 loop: CASSLMGGEETQYF. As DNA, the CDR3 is TGTGCCAGCAGCTTGATGGGGGGCGAAGAGACCCAGTACTTC.

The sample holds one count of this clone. CDR3 sequence (DNA): TGTGCCAGCAGAGAACAGGGCTCCGGGGAGCTGTTTTTT. Its translation is CASREQGSGELFF. The genes are TRBV14 and TRBJ2-2, with D tentatively TRBD1 (6 bases). This CDR3 contains 13 residues. Germline V lookup: CDR1 SGHDN, CDR2 FVKESK. Trimming pared 6 bases from V and 6 bases from J, leaving 11 bases between.

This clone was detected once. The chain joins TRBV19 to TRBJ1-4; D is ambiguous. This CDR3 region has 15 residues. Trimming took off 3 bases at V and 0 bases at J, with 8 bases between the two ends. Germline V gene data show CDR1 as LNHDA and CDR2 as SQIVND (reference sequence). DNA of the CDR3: TGTGCCAGTAGTATTGACGGGGCAACTAATGAAAAACTGTTTTTT. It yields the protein CASSIDGATNEKLFF. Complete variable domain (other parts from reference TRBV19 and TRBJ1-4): DGGITQSPKYLFRKEGQNVTLSCEQNLNHDAMYWYRQDPGQGLRLIYYSQIVNDFQKGDIAEGYSVSREKKESFPLTVTSAQKNPTAFYLCASSIDGATNEKLFFGSGTQLSVL.